These T cell receptor beta chains were read from a single sample in a study of cytomegalovirus exposure and HLA in healthy donors. The repertoire was sequenced with immunoSEQ multiplex PCR; TCRdb's copy has only in-frame clones and lacks some. The sample lists some 130,000 clones; roughly 74% were seen once. The specimen was PBMCs. Every receptor here comes from a woman aged 45 to 65 in good health and CMV-seropositive. CDR3s include the opening cysteine and the closing phenylalanine or tryptophan. The D gene is left open where the match is weak. Clone size is shown for a subset of rows, as once, few, many or a class of expanded clone.

D gene	clone size	J gene	V gene	CDR3 DNA	CDR3 protein
TRBD2	.	TRBJ2-7	TRBV7-6	TGTGCCAGCAGCCAGGGACTAGCGGGGGGCGCCCTTCCCTACGAGCAGTACTTC	CASSQGLAGGALPYEQYF
.	.	TRBJ2-2	TRBV5-6	TGTGCCAGCAGCTTTATTTCAGGCAGGACCGGGGAGCTGTTTTTT	CASSFISGRTGELFF
.	.	TRBJ1-6	TRBV30	TGTGCCTGGAGTAGGCAGGGCAAGTCACCCCTCCACTTT	CAWSRQGKSPLHF
.	.	TRBJ1-3	TRBV6-5	TGTGCCCTCTCTGGAAACACCATATATTTT	CALSGNTIYF
.	.	TRBJ2-7	TRBV19	TGTGCCAGTAGTATCACCGGGGTCCCCTACGAGCAGTACTTC	CASSITGVPYEQYF
.	.	TRBJ1-4	TRBV30	TGTGCCTGGACCCGACATAATGAAAAACTGTTTTTT	CAWTRHNEKLFF
TRBD1	.	TRBJ1-1	TRBV11-3	TGTGCCAGCAGTATGGGGACAGTGAACACTGAAGCTTTCTTT	CASSMGTVNTEAFF
.	.	TRBJ2-7	TRBV7-6	TGTGCCAGCAGCCGCACTCAGGGTTCCGAGCAGTACTTC	CASSRTQGSEQYF
.	.	TRBJ1-2	TRBV10-3	TGTGCCACCGGGACATCAGTTAACTATGGCTACACCTTC	CATGTSVNYGYTF
.	.	TRBJ2-7	TRBV10-3	TGTGCCATTCATTCGGACTATTCTTACGAGCAGTACTTC	CAIHSDYSYEQYF
TRBD2	.	TRBJ2-1	TRBV7-9	TGTGCCAGCAGCCCCGGACCTAGCGGGGGAGCCTACAATGAGCAGTTCTTC	CASSPGPSGGAYNEQFF
TRBD1	few	TRBJ2-1	TRBV2	TGTGCCAGCCCCGGGACAGGCGTCAATGAGCAGTTCTTC	CASPGTGVNEQFF
.	.	TRBJ1-4	TRBV6-6	TGTGCCAGCAGGTACCGGGTGCTTAATGAAAAACTGTTTTTT	CASRYRVLNEKLFF
.	.	TRBJ2-1	TRBV15	TGTGCCACCAGCAGAGGCCAACTCTTAGCTGGGCAGTTCTTC	CATSRGQLLAGQFF
TRBD2	few	TRBJ2-5	TRBV28	TGTGCCAGCACCCCCACCCTCGGACTAGCGGGGGGTAGTGAGACCCAGTACTTC	CASTPTLGLAGGSETQYF
.	.	TRBJ1-2	TRBV4-1	TGCGCCAGCAGCCAAGGACGACAGTCCTATGGCTACACCTTC	CASSQGRQSYGYTF
TRBD1	once	TRBJ2-1	TRBV6-5	TGTGCCAGCAGTCGGACAGGGGAGGAGAATGAGCAGTTCTTC	CASSRTGEENEQFF
.	.	TRBJ1-6	TRBV7-9	TGTGCCAGCAGCTTGCAGGAAAATTCACCCCTCCACTTT	CASSLQENSPLHF
TRBD1	.	TRBJ2-7	TRBV10-3	TGTGCCATCGGGGACGATGACAGGGGAGATCTTTACGAGCAGTACTTC	CAIGDDDRGDLYEQYF
TRBD1	.	TRBJ2-3	TRBV5-6	TGTGCCAGCAGCCGGGACAGGTTAGATACGCAGTATTTT	CASSRDRLDTQYF
.	.	TRBJ1-4	TRBV19	TGTGCCAGTAGCCTCCCGGGTAGGGAAAAACTGTTTTTT	CASSLPGREKLFF
.	.	TRBJ1-4	TRBV6-1	TGTGCCAGCAGTGGAGACAGTTTTGGTGAAAAACTGTTTTTT	CASSGDSFGEKLFF
.	.	TRBJ2-5	TRBV5-6	TGTGCCAGCAGCACCCGACAGGCCTCGAGGGGCCAGTACTTC	CASSTRQASRGQYF
TRBD1	once	TRBJ1-1	TRBV5-4	TGTGCCAGCAGCCCAGACCACAGGGGGCCAGCTTTCTTT	CASSPDHRGPAFF
.	.	TRBJ1-2	TRBV1	TGCACCAGCAGCCAAGAGCTGCGGGGTCAGGGGGATGGCTACACCTTC	CTSSQELRGQGDGYTF
.	.	TRBJ1-2	TRBV5-1	TGCGCCAGCAGCTCCCCGTCTAGGGGTTATGGCTACACCTTC	CASSSPSRGYGYTF
.	few	TRBJ2-3	TRBV7-7	TGTGCCAGCAGCCCGGGCGGGGCAGATACGCAGTATTTT	CASSPGGADTQYF
.	.	TRBJ1-2	TRBV6-5	TGTGCCAGCAGTTACGGACAGAAGGATGGCCACACCTTC	CASSYGQKDGHTF
TRBD1	.	TRBJ1-5	TRBV11-2	TGTGCCAGCAGCCCAGACAGGGTCCAGCCCCAGCATTTT	CASSPDRVQPQHF